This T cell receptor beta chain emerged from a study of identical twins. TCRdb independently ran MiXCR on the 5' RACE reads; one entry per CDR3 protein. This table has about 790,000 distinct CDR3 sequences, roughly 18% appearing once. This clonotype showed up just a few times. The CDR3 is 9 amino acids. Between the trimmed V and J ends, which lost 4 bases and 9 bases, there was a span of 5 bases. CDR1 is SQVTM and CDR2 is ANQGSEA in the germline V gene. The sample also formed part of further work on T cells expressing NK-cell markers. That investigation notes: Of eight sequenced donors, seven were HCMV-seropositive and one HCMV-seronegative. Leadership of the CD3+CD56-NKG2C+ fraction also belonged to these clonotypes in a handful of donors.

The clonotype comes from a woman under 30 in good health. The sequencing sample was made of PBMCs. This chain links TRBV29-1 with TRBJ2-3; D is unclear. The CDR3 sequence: CSVGGTQYF. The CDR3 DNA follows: TGCAGCGTTGGTGGAACGCAGTATTTT.